This T cell receptor beta chain came from a study of blood T cell repertoires in COVID-19. Study background: There were acute and convalescent COVID-19 samples, and they came from the United States, Italy and Spain. From T cells, B-cell-depleted T cells, or PBMCs came the material, which was cDNA or gDNA.

Source study methods: The assay estimated nucleated cells by amplifying reference gene primers. Generated by immunoSEQ multiplex PCR, the TCRdb table keeps only in-frame clones and is missing some. That table is the source of V, J and clone size, and D and trimming were worked out from the DNA. Seen here are 290,000 or so clones, more than 85% observed once, and the top ten hold around 1.2%. This TCR came from a man between 70 and 80 years old with acute or convalescent COVID-19. The source material was peripheral blood.

The CDR3 spells CASSPRPSGGAADTQYF. The CDR3 DNA reads TGTGCCAGCAGCCCCCGCCCTAGCGGGGGGGCCGCAGATACGCAGTATTTT. This chain links TRBV7-6 with TRBJ2-3, with 12 bases matching TRBD2. The CDR3 sequence is 17 residues long. CDR1 SGHVS and CDR2 FNYEAQ come from the germline V gene. Trimming at V came to 5 bases and at J to 4 bases, leaving 10 bases not matched to a gene.